The 31 T cell receptor beta chains given below trace back to one sample, sequenced in a study of blood T cell repertoires in COVID-19 (dated by TCRdb to about 2020). Library preparation employed the immunoSEQ multiplex PCR assay. TCRdb took over this immuneACCESS table, retaining in-frame rearrangements with V and J assigned. Such tables are incomplete; in checked studies, under half of the missing clones stem from an unresolved V gene, and the remainder is unexplained. The sample contains roughly 53,000 clones, about 70% of them found a single time. Of the sample, around 21% is held by the ten largest clones. The specimen was peripheral blood. The receptors here all came from a man aged 45-65 years with active or convalescent COVID-19.

The chain carries TRBV2 and TRBJ2-5; D is unclear. Germline V lookup: CDR1 SNHLY, CDR2 FYNNEI. The CDR3 covers 13 residues. The V and J ends lost 3 bases and 7 bases respectively, with 12 bases between them. This chain's CDR3 is CASSEGPGGTQYF. CDR3 in DNA: TGTGCCAGCAGTGAGGGCCCCGGTGGGACCCAGTACTTC.

This clone was seen ten or more times. The gene calls are TRBV19 and TRBJ1-1; possible D gene TRBD1, 5 bases. The CDR3 has 13 amino acids. V was clipped by 9 bases and J by 10 bases, with 21 bases between them. From germline, CDR1 is LNHDA and CDR2 SQIVND (reference sequence). The chain's CDR3 is CASQVGVGGGAFF. The CDR3 DNA follows: TGTGCCAGCCAAGTGGGGGTGGGGGGGGGAGCTTTCTTT.

The chain employs TRBV5-4 and TRBJ2-1; 13 nucleotides agree with TRBD2. Germline CDR1 SGHNT, CDR2 YYREEE (reference sequence). V lost 6 bases and J lost 9; bases outside the gene matches: 3. The CDR3 is 13 amino acids. The CDR3 DNA follows: TGTGCCAGCAAACTAGCGGGGGGGAGTGAGCAGTTCTTC. This codes for CASKLAGGSEQFF.

The table lists this clone with a few counts. The V and J genes are TRBV3-1 (or the pseudogene TRBV3-2) and TRBJ1-2; D unclear. V was clipped by 4 bases and J by 7 bases, with 13 bases between them. Germline loops: CDR1 LGHDT, CDR2 YNNKEL (reference sequence). The length of the CDR3 is 13 residues. This CDR3 reads CASSRGQVSGYTF. The CDR3 DNA follows: TGTGCCAGCAGCCGCGGGCAGGTCTCTGGCTACACCTTC.

The genes are TRBV7-3 and TRBJ2-1; 7 nucleotides match TRBD1. The CDR3 covers 13 residues. CDR1 is SGHTA, CDR2 FQGTGA, per germline. The J segment lost 8 bases and the V segment lost 3 bases, leaving 4 bases of the junction unmatched. The CDR3 sequence is CASSFKGQDEQFF. Here the CDR3 DNA reads TGTGCCAGCAGCTTCAAAGGACAGGATGAGCAGTTCTTC. Variable domain in full (rest from reference TRBV7-3 and TRBJ2-1): GAGVSQTPSNKVTEKGKYVELRCDPISGHTALYWYRQSLGQGPEFLIYFQGTGAADDSGLPNDRFFAVRPEGSVSTLKIQRTERGDSAVYLCASSFKGQDEQFFGPGTRLTVL.

In nucleotides, the CDR3 is TGTGCCAGTAACCGGGACAGCTCAAAAAACATTCAGTACTTC. Translation: CASNRDSSKNIQYF. The chain recombines TRBV19 with TRBJ2-4; 7 nucleotides line up with TRBD1. Trimming took 7 bases from V and 4 from J; bases not matched to a gene: 7. The CDR3 sequence is 14 residues long. CDR1 is LNHDA and CDR2 is SQIVND in the germline V gene (reference sequence).

The chain carries TRBV6-5 and TRBJ1-2, with D possibly TRBD1 on 5 matching bases. V was clipped by 2 bases and J by 5 bases, with 9 bases between them. The length of the CDR3 is 13 residues. CDR1 and CDR2 from the germline V gene are MNHEY and SVGAGI. The CDR3 loop reads CASSYGRVYGYTF. CDR3 DNA: TGTGCCAGCAGTTACGGCAGGGTGTATGGCTACACCTTC.

The chain is built from TRBV5-1 and TRBJ1-1, with TRBD1 identical over 8 bases. This CDR3 comprises 18 residues. V dropped 4 bases and J dropped 0; count of bases not matched to a gene: 14. The germline V gene has CDR1 SGHRS and CDR2 YFSETQ. CDR3 loop: CASSPRTGNIRMNTEAFF. CDR3 nucleotide sequence: TGCGCCAGCAGCCCTCGGACAGGGAACATACGGATGAACACTGAAGCTTTCTTT.

The V call is TRBV6-5, the J call TRBJ1-1; TRBD1 matches 8 bases. Looked up from germline, CDR1 is MNHEY and CDR2 is SVGAGI. The CDR3 contains 13 residues. V lost 2 bases, J lost 7 bases, and 3 bases stayed unmatched. The CDR3 loop is CASSYGGTGEAFF. In nucleotides, the CDR3 is TGTGCCAGCAGTTACGGGGGGACAGGTGAAGCTTTCTTT.

Remarks on this clone: The junction departs from germline at one end; a sequencing error may be responsible. This chain uses TRBV6-1 with TRBJ2-3, with D maybe TRBD2 (5 bases). This CDR3 is built from 11 residues. Per germline, CDR1 MNHNS and CDR2 SASEGT. CDR3 sequence reads: CASSESLAGHF. CDR3 nucleotides: TGTGCCAGCAGTGAATCCCTAGCTGGACATTTT.

J is TRBJ1-2 and V is TRBV4-1; no definite D call. The CDR3 has 13 residues. Germline loops: CDR1 MGHRA, CDR2 YSYEKL. V was shortened by 0 bases and J by 8 bases, with 10 bases between the two germline ends. CDR3 DNA sequence: TGCGCCAGCAGCCAAGACCAGACGGGGGGCTACACCTTC. This encodes CASSQDQTGGYTF.

The V call is TRBV4-2, the J call TRBJ2-2; 7 bases match TRBD1. In germline, CDR1 is LGHNA, CDR2 YNFKEQ. The ends lost 0 bases at V and 4 bases at J; junction bases unmatched: 2. CDR3 length equals 15 residues. The CDR3 bases are TGTGCCAGCAGCCAAGAGGACAGGCCCACCGGGGAGCTGTTTTTT. It is translated as CASSQEDRPTGELFF.

V usage is TRBV19 and J usage is TRBJ2-1; 14 bases align to TRBD2. Trimming at V came to 6 bases and at J to 7 bases, leaving 11 bases not matched to a gene. The V gene's germline CDR1 is LNHDA and CDR2 SQIVND (reference sequence). The CDR3 is 17 amino acids. The CDR3 DNA reads TGTGCCAGTAGAGCCACCGGGACTAGCGGGAGTACAAATGAGCAGTTCTTC. Protein sequence: CASRATGTSGSTNEQFF.

The chain joins TRBV7-8 to TRBJ2-2; 13 nucleotides match TRBD2. The germline V gene has CDR1 SGHVS and CDR2 FQNEAQ. The length of the CDR3 is 19 residues. V trimming: 5 bases; J trimming: 8 bases; junction bases outside the gene matches: 17. The CDR3 sequence: CASSPSQGLAGSRLGELFF. CDR3 DNA sequence: TGTGCCAGCAGCCCCAGTCAGGGACTAGCGGGGTCCCGGTTGGGGGAGCTGTTTTTT.

The chain has TRBV6-5 and TRBJ2-1, with TRBD2 matching over 12 bases. Germline loops: CDR1 MNHEY, CDR2 SVGAGI. With V trimmed by 8 bases and J by 5 bases, 1 base remained unmatched. The CDR3 is made up of 13 amino acids. DNA for the CDR3: TGTGCCAGCGGACTAGCGGGGAACAATGAGCAGTTCTTC. Its translation is CASGLAGNNEQFF.

This clone has just a few counts. This chain uses TRBV5-6 with TRBJ1-1; D call uncertain. The CDR3 spans 13 residues. CDR1 is SGHDT and CDR2 is YYEEEE in the germline V gene. V gave up 5 bases and J gave up 3 bases, with 11 bases separating them. The CDR3 nucleotides read TGTGCCAGCAGGAAGGAGCAAGACACTGAAGCTTTCTTT. This gives the protein CASRKEQDTEAFF.

The CDR3 region has the DNA TGTGCCAGCTCGGGATTTTATCAGCCCCAGCATTTT. It codes for CASSGFYQPQHF. The chain carries TRBV19 and TRBJ1-5; D unresolved. V was shortened by 9 bases and J by 5 bases, with 11 bases between the two germline ends. CDR1 and CDR2 (germline): LNHDA, SQIVND (reference sequence). The CDR3 has 12 residues.

This clone was seen only a few times. The chain combines TRBV14 with TRBJ1-1; no clear D. The CDR3 sequence is 13 residues long. V was shortened by 3 bases and J by 0 bases, with 5 bases between the two germline ends. Germline V lookup: CDR1 SGHDN, CDR2 FVKESK. In DNA form, the CDR3 reads TGTGCCAGCAGCCACGAGCTGAACACTGAAGCTTTCTTT. This codes for CASSHELNTEAFF. The complete variable domain, with remaining parts taken from reference TRBV14 and TRBJ1-1, reads EAGVTQFPSHSVIEKGQTVTLRCDPISGHDNLYWYRRVMGKEIKFLLHFVKESKQDESGMPNNRFLAERTGGTYSTLKVQPAELEDSGVYFCASSHELNTEAFFGQGTRLTVV.

This sequence joins TRBV5-8 and TRBJ1-5; 7 positions match TRBD1. V was clipped by 4 bases and J by 9 bases; unmatched bases: 7. This CDR3 comprises 13 residues. Germline CDR1 is SGHTS and CDR2 is YDEGEE. CDR3 protein: CASSTGTAGPQHF. CDR3 bases: TGTGCCAGCAGCACCGGGACAGCAGGGCCCCAGCATTTT.

This chain links TRBV4-1 with TRBJ1-1; 7 bases match TRBD1. Germline values: CDR1 MGHRA, CDR2 YSYEKL. The trim removed 0 bases at V and 0 bases at J, leaving 10 bases unmatched. This CDR3 spans 18 amino acids. CDR3 protein: CASSQDSRLGGMNTEAFF. In DNA form, the CDR3 reads TGCGCCAGCAGCCAAGATTCCCGGTTAGGGGGCATGAACACTGAAGCTTTCTTT.

V is TRBV5-6 and J is TRBJ2-5; 14 bases align to TRBD2. Trimming took 4 bases from V and 3 from J; bases not matched to a gene: 11. The CDR3 sequence is 18 residues long. Germline values: CDR1 SGHDT, CDR2 YYEEEE. DNA of the CDR3: TGTGCCAGCAGCGCCCCGACTAGCGGGAGGGCCGGTGAAGAGACCCAGTACTTC. Protein: CASSAPTSGRAGEETQYF.

The V gene is TRBV5-1, the J gene TRBJ1-3, with no clear D. Germline V CDR1 and CDR2: SGHRS, YFSETQ. This CDR3 has 14 residues. The germline V and J ends were trimmed by 0 bases and 0 bases, with 4 bases remaining between them. The CDR3 bases are TGCGCCAGCAGCTTGGCCCACTCTGGAAACACCATATATTTT. This encodes CASSLAHSGNTIYF.

V gene TRBV7-2 combines with J gene TRBJ2-3; 9 bases map to TRBD2. This CDR3 has 15 amino acids. V shed 3 bases, J shed 4 bases, and the junction held 5 bases outside the gene matches. Per germline, CDR1 SGHTA and CDR2 FQGNSA. The CDR3 sequence: CASSLQGLAADTQYF. DNA of the CDR3: TGTGCCAGCAGCTTGCAGGGACTAGCTGCAGATACGCAGTATTTT.

This clone was seen only a few times. The rearrangement joins TRBV19 to TRBJ2-7; no definite D call. V was shortened by 0 bases and J by 2 bases, with 11 bases between the two germline ends. This CDR3 has 15 residues. The germline CDR1 and CDR2 sequences are LNHDA and SQIVND (reference sequence). In DNA, the CDR3 is TGTGCCAGTAGTATAGATCTCGGCGGAACCTACGAGCAGTACTTC. It translates to CASSIDLGGTYEQYF.

The rearrangement uses TRBV18 and TRBJ1-1; D is undetermined. CDR1 is KGHSH and CDR2 is LQKENI in the germline V gene. CDR3 length: 13 amino acids. V was cut by 2 bases and J by 3 bases, with 7 bases left in between. The CDR3 DNA reads as TGTGCCAGCTCACCAATTATCGACACTGAAGCTTTCTTT. The encoded protein is CASSPIIDTEAFF.

J is TRBJ2-7 and V is TRBV12-3 or TRBV12-4, with D hard to call. The CDR3 is made up of 12 amino acids. The V and J ends lost 3 bases and 3 bases respectively, with 6 bases between them. The CDR3 DNA reads as TGTGCCAGCAGTTTTGGCCGCTACGAGCAGTACTTC. It specifies CASSFGRYEQYF.

DNA for the CDR3: TGCGCCAGCAGCCCGGCCGGGACAGGCTCTGGCTACACCTTC. Protein: CASSPAGTGSGYTF. The chain couples TRBV5-1 to TRBJ1-2; TRBD1 agrees at 8 bases. The trim removed 4 bases at V and 7 bases at J, leaving 9 bases unmatched. CDR3 length: 14 residues. Looked up from germline, CDR1 is SGHRS and CDR2 is YFSETQ.

The V call is TRBV23-1, the J call TRBJ1-1; 8 nucleotides agree with TRBD1. TRBV23-1 is labeled an ORF, and its function is uncertain. The CDR3 has 18 amino acids. The V and J ends lost 2 bases and 0 bases, in that order; junction bases with no gene match: 11. CDR3 in DNA: TGCGCCAGCAGTCAAAACACAGGGGGGATCTGTTTGAACACTGAAGCTTTCTTT. Its protein is CASSQNTGGICLNTEAFF.

This clone was observed many times. This chain uses TRBV5-1 with TRBJ2-3; the match to TRBD2 covers 13 bases. After removal of 4 bases from V and 5 bases from J, the junction contained 16 bases not matched to a gene. The CDR3 length is 19 residues. Germline V gene data show CDR1 as SGHRS and CDR2 as YFSETQ. CDR3 in DNA: TGCGCCAGCAGCACCACTAGCGGGGGGGGTAGCCTCCGGAAAGATACGCAGTATTTT. Translating gives CASSTTSGGGSLRKDTQYF.

The rearrangement links TRBV12-3 or TRBV12-4 to TRBJ2-4, with 7 bases identical to TRBD1. The CDR3 is 13 amino acids. V trimming: 8 bases; J trimming: 5 bases; junction bases outside the gene matches: 6. CDR3 sequence reads: CASANRGQNIQYF. The DNA for the CDR3 is TGTGCCAGCGCAAACAGGGGCCAAAACATTCAGTACTTC.

CDR3 DNA: TGTGCCTGGAGTGCTCGAAATGAGGGAGCGCAGTATTTT. Protein: CAWSARNEGAQYF. The chain recombines TRBV30 with TRBJ2-3, with D tentatively TRBD2 (5 bases). Germline-derived CDR1 and CDR2 are GTSNPN and SVGIG (reference sequence). The CDR3 loop spans 13 amino acids. Trimming removed 1 base from V and 10 bases from J, with 15 bases in between.